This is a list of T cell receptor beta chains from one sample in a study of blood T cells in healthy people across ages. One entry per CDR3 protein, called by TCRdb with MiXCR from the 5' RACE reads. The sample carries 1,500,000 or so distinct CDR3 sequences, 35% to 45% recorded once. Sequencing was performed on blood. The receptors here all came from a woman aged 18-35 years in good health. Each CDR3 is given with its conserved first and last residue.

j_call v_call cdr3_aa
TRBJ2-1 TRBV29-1 CSVQGQASEQFF
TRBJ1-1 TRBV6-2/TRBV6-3 CASSLTKGRTVMNTEAFF
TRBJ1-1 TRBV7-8 CASSAHRYTEAFF
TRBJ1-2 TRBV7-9 CASSLSSTGGNYGYTF
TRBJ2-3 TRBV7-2 CASSLNGGATDTQYF
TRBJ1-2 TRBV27 CASSLSGGPTNYGYTF
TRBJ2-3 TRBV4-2 CASSQDRRSGSVDTQYF
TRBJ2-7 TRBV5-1 CASSFKAGGLYEQYF
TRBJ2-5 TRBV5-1 CASRALGEINEQYF
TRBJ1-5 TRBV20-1 CSARFPRDRGGQPQHF
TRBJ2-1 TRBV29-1 CSVEGRGPYNEQFF
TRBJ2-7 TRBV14 CASSQDRRQLKTQYF
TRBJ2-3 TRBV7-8 CASSYRRYGTDTQYF
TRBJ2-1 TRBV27 CASRTPTSAHNGQFF
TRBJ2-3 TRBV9 CASSVASGITDTQYF
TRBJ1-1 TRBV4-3 CASSQDMTGGWNTEAFF
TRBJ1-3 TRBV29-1 CSVHGLTGNTIYF
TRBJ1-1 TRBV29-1 CSVDVRDRGRRTEAFF
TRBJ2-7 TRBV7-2 CASSNLAGFSYEQYF
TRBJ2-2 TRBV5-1 CASRPGGETGELFF
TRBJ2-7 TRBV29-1 CSGRDSSSYEQYF
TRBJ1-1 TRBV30 CAGTTPGNAFF
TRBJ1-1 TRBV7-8 CASSTMRAVNTEAFF
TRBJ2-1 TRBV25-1 CASSVESTELASYNEQFF
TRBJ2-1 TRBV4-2 CASSHGLAAYNEQFF
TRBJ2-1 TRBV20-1 CSASEPLAAWNEQFF
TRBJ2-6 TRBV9 CASSGDVWLGGANVLTF
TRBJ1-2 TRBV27 CATLGEYGYGYTF
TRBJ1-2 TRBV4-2 CVSSDETGTGYTF
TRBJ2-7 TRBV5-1 CASSYHLAGAGNEQYF
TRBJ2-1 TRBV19 CASSGSSASSYNEQFF
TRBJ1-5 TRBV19 CASSIGRTTANQPQHF
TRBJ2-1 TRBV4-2 CASSQDLMGLAGHNEQFF
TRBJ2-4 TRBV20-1 CSASRRRGGPDIQYF
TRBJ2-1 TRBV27 CASSLSRSNNEQFF
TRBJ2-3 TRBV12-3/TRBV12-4 CASTTRGLADTQYF
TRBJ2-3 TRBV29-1 CSVRILTGPDTQYF
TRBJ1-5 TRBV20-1 CSARLGNQPQHF
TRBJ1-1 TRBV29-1 CSVETRGTEAFF
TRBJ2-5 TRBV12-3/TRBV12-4 CASRGDGLAGPREQYF
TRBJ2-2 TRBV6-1 CASPPGLGWGRGELFF
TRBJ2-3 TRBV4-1 CASSQGASGVGDTQYF